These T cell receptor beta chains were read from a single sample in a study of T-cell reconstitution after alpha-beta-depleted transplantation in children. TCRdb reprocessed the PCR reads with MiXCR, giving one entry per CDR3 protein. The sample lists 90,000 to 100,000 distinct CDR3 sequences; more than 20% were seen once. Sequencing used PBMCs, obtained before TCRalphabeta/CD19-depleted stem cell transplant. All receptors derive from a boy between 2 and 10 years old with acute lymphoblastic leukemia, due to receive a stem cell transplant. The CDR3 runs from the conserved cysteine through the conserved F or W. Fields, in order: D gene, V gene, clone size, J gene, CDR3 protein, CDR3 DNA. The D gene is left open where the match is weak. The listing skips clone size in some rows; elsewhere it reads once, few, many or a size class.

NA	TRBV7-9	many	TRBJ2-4	CASSLAGTENIQYF	TGTGCCAGCAGCTTAGCGGGCACTGAAAACATTCAGTACTTC
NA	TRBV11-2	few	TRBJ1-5	CASSHGSSNQPQHF	TGTGCCAGCAGTCACGGTAGTAGCAATCAGCCCCAGCATTTT
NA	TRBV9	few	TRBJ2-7	CASSVDGEPYEQYF	TGTGCCAGCAGCGTTGACGGGGAGCCTTACGAGCAGTACTTC
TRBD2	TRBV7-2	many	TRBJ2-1	CASSRTSGRHNEQFF	TGTGCCAGCAGCCGGACTAGCGGGAGACACAATGAGCAGTTCTTC
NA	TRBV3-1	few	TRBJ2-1	CASSQGLQLTYNEQFF	TGTGCCAGCAGCCAAGGTCTTCAGCTAACCTACAATGAGCAGTTCTTC
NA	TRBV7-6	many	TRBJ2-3	CASSSRSGGADTQYF	TGTGCCAGCAGCTCCCGTAGCGGAGGAGCAGATACGCAGTATTTT
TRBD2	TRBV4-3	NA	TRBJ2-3	CASSPTGASGNTDTQYF	TGCGCCAGCAGCCCCACAGGGGCTAGCGGGAACACAGATACGCAGTATTTT
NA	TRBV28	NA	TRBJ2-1	CASRAEGPYNEQFF	TGTGCCAGCAGGGCGGAGGGGCCCTACAATGAGCAGTTCTTC
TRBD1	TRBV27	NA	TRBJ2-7	CASSLRTGLNEQYF	TGTGCCAGCAGTCTCAGGACAGGGTTGAACGAGCAGTACTTC
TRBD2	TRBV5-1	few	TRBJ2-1	CASSPGASGGAVSFEQFF	TGCGCCAGCAGCCCCGGGGCTAGCGGAGGGGCCGTGTCTTTTGAGCAGTTCTTC
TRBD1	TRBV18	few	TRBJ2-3	CASSPGTGGSDTQYF	TGTGCCAGCTCACCAGGGACAGGGGGCTCAGATACGCAGTATTTT
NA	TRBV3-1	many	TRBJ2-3	CASSQANTDTQYF	TGTGCCAGCAGCCAAGCCAACACGGATACGCAGTATTTT
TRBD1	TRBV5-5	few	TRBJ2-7	CASSLAQTGGSSYEQYF	TGTGCCAGCAGCTTGGCCCAGACAGGGGGTTCCTCCTACGAGCAGTACTTC
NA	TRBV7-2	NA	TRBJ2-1	CASRLGDGEQFF	TGTGCCAGCAGACTTGGGGACGGTGAGCAGTTCTTC
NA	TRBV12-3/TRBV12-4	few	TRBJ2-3	CASAPYSGGGSTDTQYF	TGTGCCAGCGCGCCCTATAGCGGAGGAGGGTCGACAGATACGCAGTATTTT
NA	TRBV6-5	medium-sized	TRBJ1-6	CASNLGQHNSPLHF	TGTGCCAGCAACCTAGGACAGCATAATTCACCCCTCCACTTT
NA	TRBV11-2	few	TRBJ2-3	CASSRGYSSGGATDTQYF	TGTGCCAGCAGCCGTGGGTACAGTAGCGGAGGGGCGACAGATACGCAGTATTTT
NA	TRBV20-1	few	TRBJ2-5	CSAGLGQVQYF	TGCAGTGCTGGCCTCGGCCAAGTCCAGTACTTC
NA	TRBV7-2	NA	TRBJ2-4	CASSLGGSKNIQYF	TGTGCCAGCAGCTTAGGGGGCTCCAAAAACATTCAGTACTTC
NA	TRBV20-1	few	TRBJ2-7	CSAREGVDWGGGEQYF	TGCAGTGCTCGAGAGGGGGTGGACTGGGGAGGAGGCGAGCAGTACTTC
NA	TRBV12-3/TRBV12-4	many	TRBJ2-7	CASSLYGGSYEQYF	TGTGCCAGCAGTTTATACGGCGGAAGCTACGAGCAGTACTTC
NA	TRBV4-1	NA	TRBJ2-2	CASSPSGGAYSTGELFF	TGCGCCAGCAGCCCATCCGGAGGGGCATATAGCACCGGGGAGCTGTTTTTT
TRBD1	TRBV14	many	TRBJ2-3	CASSQDWDRDSTDTQYF	TGTGCCAGCAGCCAAGACTGGGACAGGGACAGCACAGATACGCAGTATTTT
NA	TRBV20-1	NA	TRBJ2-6	CSASAPGSGANVLTF	TGCAGTGCTAGTGCCCCGGGGTCTGGGGCCAACGTCCTGACTTTC
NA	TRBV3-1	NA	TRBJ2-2	CASPEKKNGQNNTGELFF	TGTGCCAGCCCGGAAAAGAAAAATGGACAGAACAACACCGGGGAGCTGTTTTTT